This T cell receptor beta chain was found in a study of spatial heterogeneity in lung cancer. The time point is: blood at routine non-recurrence follow-up after resection. Without sorting, whole RNA was sequenced from tumor, nontumor lung or frozen PBMC. This clonotype appeared many times. Each CDR3 protein gets one entry after TCRdb re-called the 5' RACE reads with MiXCR. This sample carries about 36,000 distinct CDR3 sequences, about 7.6% of them seen once, and the ten largest clones take over 8%. Here the sequenced sample was PBMCs, taken at follow-up. This sequence was found in a male donor with early-stage non-small cell lung cancer.

DNA for the CDR3: TGTGCCAGCAGCTTAGGGACAAATCGGTACCAAGAGACCCAGTACTTC. Translating gives CASSLGTNRYQETQYF. The chain recombines TRBV7-8 with TRBJ2-5; D may be TRBD1 (5 bases). Germline CDR1 and CDR2: SGHVS and FQNEAQ. V was clipped by 1 base and J by 0 bases, with 12 bases between them. This CDR3 comprises 16 residues.